This T cell receptor (beta chain) was captured by sequencing in a study of neurological immune-mediated disorders. Study-level results: None of the CDR3 amino acid sequences of expanded clones recurred across subjects, suggesting private repertoires in all groups.

This clonotype was seen many times. Its cognate antigen is unknown. This CDR3 spans 15 amino acids. V trimming: 5 bases; J trimming: 1 base; junction bases outside the gene matches: 7. Germline lookup yields CDR1 LGHDT and CDR2 YNNKEL (reference sequence). The sorted libraries were prepared using about a million CD4+ or CD8+ T cells that had themselves been sorted. With 10-nucleotide random UMIs, 5'RACE was used to make the cDNA. TCRdb recomputed calls from the 5' RACE reads with MiXCR, one row per CDR3 protein. The data show approximately 19,000 distinct CDR3 sequences, about 7.5% seen once. This sequence originates from a woman in her 30s with HTLV-1-associated myelopathy (HAM/TSP). V gene TRBV3-1 combines with J gene TRBJ2-7, with TRBD1 matching over 8 bases. The sample consisted of CD8+ T cells from blood. DNA of the CDR3: TGTGCCAGCAGCTACGGACAGGGAGGTTCCTACGAGCAGTACTTC. This sequence encodes CASSYGQGGSYEQYF.